Described below is a single T cell receptor beta chain sequence and its context. In the study's own analysis: How many nucleated cells were present was estimated from reference gene primer amplification. TCRdb's copy holds only in-frame clones and misses some; the assay was immunoSEQ multiplex PCR. Clone size and V and J calls were adopted from that table, with D and trimming inferred from the DNA. The repertoire holds 200,000 to 250,000 clones, with around 80% as singletons. Trimming took 0 bases from V and 3 from J; bases not matched to a gene: 7. Looked up from germline, CDR1 is MGHRA and CDR2 is YSYEKL. The CDR3 is 17 residues long. This entry comes from a study of blood T cell repertoires in COVID-19. Study in general: COVID-19 samples, acute and convalescent, were from the United States, Italy and Spain. PBMCs, B-cell-depleted T cells, or T cells were the source of the cDNA or gDNA that made up the material.

The J gene is TRBJ2-2, the V gene TRBV4-1; TRBD2 matches at 7 bases. Material: peripheral blood. The receptor comes from a woman between 65 and 79 years old with acute or convalescent COVID-19. CDR3 sequence reads: CASSQDRRDYDTGELFF. CDR3 nucleotides: TGCGCCAGCAGCCAAGATAGGCGGGACTATGACACCGGGGAGCTGTTTTTT.